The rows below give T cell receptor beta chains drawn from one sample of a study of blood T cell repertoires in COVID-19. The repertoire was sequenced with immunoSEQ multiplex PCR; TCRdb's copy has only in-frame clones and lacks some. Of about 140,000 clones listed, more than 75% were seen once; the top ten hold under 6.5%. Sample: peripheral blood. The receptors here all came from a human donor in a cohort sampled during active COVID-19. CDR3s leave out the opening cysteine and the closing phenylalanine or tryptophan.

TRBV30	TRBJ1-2	AWSVGGDGYT
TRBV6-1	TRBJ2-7	ASSEARTGRNEQY
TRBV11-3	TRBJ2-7	ASSSSAGVGEQY
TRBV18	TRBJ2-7	ASSRPGLATYEQY
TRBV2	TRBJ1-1	ASRRTGGLTEAF
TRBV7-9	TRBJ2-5	ASSRAGGSQETQY
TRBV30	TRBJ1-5	AWSAGTGGAYSNQPQH
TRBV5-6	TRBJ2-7	ASSPSGTGAQEQY
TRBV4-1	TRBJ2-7	ASSLRPAGANHEQY
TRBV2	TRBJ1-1	ASSEIGQGVNTEAF
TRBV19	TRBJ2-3	ASSIKAGVTDTQY
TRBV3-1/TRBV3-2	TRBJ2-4	ASSQPGLAKNIQY
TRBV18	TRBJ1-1	ASSQGENTEAF
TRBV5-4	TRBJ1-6	ASSRDSEALH
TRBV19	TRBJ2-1	ASRGVYNEQF
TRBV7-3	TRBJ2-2	ASSVDGTARTGELF
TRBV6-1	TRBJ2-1	ASTLSGRARNEQF
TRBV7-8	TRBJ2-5	ASSFDSGTQY
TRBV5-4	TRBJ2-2	ASSSRAGFTGELF
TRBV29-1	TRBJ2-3	SVDRGRADTQY
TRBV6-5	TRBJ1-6	AIQGYGSPLH
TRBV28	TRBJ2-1	ASSLGTFRQF
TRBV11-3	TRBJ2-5	ASSYTPGETQY
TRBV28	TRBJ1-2	ASSFSGNGYT
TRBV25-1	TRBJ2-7	ASSAFGQGYYEQY
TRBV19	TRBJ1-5	ASSHRENQPQH
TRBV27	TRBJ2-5	ASSPSPGPQETQY
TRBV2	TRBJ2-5	ASRTRLEQETQY
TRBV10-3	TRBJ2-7	AISADSYEQY
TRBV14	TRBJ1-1	ASSQDTTPGRAF
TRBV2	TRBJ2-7	ASNFGTGSYEQY
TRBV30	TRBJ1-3	ARQLSGNTIY
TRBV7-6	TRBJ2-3	ASSPAGGATDTQY
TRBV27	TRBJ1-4	ASSPPGSSNEKLF
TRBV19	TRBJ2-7	ASTLTGGRSSYEQY
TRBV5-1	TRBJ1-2	ASSPDTGSNGYT
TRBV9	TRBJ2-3	ASSAGQGLATDTQY
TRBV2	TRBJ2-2	ASSGRGGTGELF
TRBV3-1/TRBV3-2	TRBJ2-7	ASSSYRYEQY
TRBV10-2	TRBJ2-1	ASSVPVAGGPNEQF
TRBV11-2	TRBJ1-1	ASSLQDTEAF
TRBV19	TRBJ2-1	ASRLTGGSSEQF
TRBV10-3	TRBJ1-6	AISDSGIYNSPLH
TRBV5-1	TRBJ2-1	ASSYTGQGAYNEQF
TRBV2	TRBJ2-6	ASSAARGYSGANVLT
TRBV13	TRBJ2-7	ASSSDREGDYEQY
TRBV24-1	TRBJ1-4	ATSDSTQTNEKLF
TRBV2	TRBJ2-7	ASSETGASPLPYEQY
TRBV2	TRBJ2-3	ASSARLILLAGPDTQY
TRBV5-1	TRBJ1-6	ASGERGSGSPLH
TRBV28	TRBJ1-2	ASSFGDSLYGYT
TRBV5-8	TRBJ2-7	ASSPGTNPYEQY
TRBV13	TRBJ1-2	ASSLERTEGDYGYT
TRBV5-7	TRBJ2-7	ASSPSGGGRSSYEQY